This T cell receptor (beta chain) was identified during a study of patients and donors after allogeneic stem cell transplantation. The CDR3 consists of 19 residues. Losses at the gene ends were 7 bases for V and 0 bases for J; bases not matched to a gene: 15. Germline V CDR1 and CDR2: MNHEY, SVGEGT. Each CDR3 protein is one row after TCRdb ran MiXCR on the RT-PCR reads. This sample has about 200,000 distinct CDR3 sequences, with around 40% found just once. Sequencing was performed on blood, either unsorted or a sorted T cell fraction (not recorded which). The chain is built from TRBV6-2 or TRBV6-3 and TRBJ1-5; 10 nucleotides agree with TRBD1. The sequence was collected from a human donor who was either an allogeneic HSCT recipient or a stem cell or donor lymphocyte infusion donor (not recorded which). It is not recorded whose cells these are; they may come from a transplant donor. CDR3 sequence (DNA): TGTGCCAGCAAAACGGGCCCGGGACAGGGGCCATATAGCAATCAGCCCCAGCATTTT. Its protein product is CASKTGPGQGPYSNQPQHF.